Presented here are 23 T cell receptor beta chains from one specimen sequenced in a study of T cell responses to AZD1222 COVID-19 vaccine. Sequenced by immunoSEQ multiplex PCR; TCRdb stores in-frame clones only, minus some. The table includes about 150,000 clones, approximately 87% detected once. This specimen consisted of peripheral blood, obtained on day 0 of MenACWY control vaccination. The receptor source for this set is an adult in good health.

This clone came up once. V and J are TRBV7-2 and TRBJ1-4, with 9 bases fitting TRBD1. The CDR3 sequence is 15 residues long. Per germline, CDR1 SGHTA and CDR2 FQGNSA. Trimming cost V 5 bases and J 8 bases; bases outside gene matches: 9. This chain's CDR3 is CASSILNRGREKLFF. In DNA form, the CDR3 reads TGTGCCAGCAGCATCTTAAACAGGGGGCGCGAAAAACTGTTTTTT.

The chain's CDR3 is CASSFGTGYGYTF. The CDR3 DNA follows: TGTGCCAGCAGCTTCGGGACAGGGTATGGCTACACCTTC. V gene TRBV5-6 combines with J gene TRBJ1-2, with TRBD1 matching 9 bases. Germline CDR1 and CDR2: SGHDT and YYEEEE. The trim removed 2 bases at V and 5 bases at J, leaving 1 base unmatched. CDR3 size: 13 residues.

The CDR3 bases are TGTGCCAGCAGTCAGACCCTGGGGTATGGCTACACCTTC. Protein product: CASSQTLGYGYTF. This chain uses TRBV6-2 or TRBV6-3 with TRBJ1-2; D not resolved. The CDR3 totals 13 residues. Germline values: CDR1 MNHEY, CDR2 SVGEGT. Trimming stripped 5 bases from V and 5 bases from J, with 12 bases between.

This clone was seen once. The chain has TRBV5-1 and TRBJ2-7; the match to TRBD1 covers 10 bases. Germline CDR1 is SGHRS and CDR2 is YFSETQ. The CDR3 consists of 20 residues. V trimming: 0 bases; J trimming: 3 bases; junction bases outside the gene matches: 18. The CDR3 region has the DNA TGCGCCAGCAGCTTGGGGACCGGGACAGGGGACACCCTATGGAACTACGAGCAGTACTTC. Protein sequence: CASSLGTGTGDTLWNYEQYF. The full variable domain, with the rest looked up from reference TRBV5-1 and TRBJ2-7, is KAGVTQTPRYLIKTRGQQVTLSCSPISGHRSVSWYQQTPGQGLQFLFEYFSETQRNKGNFPGRFSGRQFSNSRSEMNVSTLELGDSALYLCASSLGTGTGDTLWNYEQYFGPGTRLTVT.

CDR3 amino acids: CASGRRWNTGELFF. The CDR3 coding sequence is TGTGCCAGCGGGCGCCGCTGGAACACCGGGGAGCTGTTTTTT. The genes are TRBV6-5 and TRBJ2-2; no reliable D call. The ends were cut back, 8 bases at V and 1 base at J, with 11 bases in the middle. In germline, CDR1 is MNHEY, CDR2 SVGAGI. The CDR3 sequence is 14 residues long.

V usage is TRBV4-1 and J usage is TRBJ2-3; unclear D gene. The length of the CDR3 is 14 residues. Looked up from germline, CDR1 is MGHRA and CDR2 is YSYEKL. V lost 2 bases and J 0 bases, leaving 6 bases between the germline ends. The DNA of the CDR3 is TGCGCCAGCAGCCAAAGACTTAGCACAGATACGCAGTATTTT. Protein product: CASSQRLSTDTQYF.

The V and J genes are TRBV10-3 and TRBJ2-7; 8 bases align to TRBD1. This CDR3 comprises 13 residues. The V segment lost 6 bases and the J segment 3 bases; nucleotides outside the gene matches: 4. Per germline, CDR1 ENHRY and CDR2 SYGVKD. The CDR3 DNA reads TGTGCCATCAGGGCCGGGACAGGCTACGAGCAGTACTTC. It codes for CAIRAGTGYEQYF.

This CDR3 is CSAEWSNEQFF. CDR3 nucleotide sequence: TGCAGTGCTGAATGGAGTAATGAGCAGTTCTTC. The chain uses TRBV20-1 and TRBJ2-1; D call uncertain. CDR1 is DFQATT and CDR2 is SNEGSKA in the germline V gene (reference sequence). This CDR3 has 11 residues. The ends were cut back, 5 bases at V and 7 bases at J, with 9 bases in the middle.

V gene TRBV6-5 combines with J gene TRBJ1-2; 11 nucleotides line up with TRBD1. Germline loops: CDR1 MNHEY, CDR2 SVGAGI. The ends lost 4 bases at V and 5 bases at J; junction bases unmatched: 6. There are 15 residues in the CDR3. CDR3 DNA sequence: TGTGCCAGCAGTTCCCGGGACAGGGGGTTGTATGGCTACACCTTC. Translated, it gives CASSSRDRGLYGYTF.

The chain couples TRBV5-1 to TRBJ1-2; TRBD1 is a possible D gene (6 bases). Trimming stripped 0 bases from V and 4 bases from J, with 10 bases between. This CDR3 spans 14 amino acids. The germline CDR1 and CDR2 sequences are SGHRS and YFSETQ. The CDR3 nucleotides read TGCGCCAGCAGCTTGGACAGGGAGATCTATGGCTACACCTTC. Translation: CASSLDREIYGYTF. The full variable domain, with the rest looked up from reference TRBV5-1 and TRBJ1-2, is KAGVTQTPRYLIKTRGQQVTLSCSPISGHRSVSWYQQTPGQGLQFLFEYFSETQRNKGNFPGRFSGRQFSNSRSEMNVSTLELGDSALYLCASSLDREIYGYTFGSGTRLTVV.

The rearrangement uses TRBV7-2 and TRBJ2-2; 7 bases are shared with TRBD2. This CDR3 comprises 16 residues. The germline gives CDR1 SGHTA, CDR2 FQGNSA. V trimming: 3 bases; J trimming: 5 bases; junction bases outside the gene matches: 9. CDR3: CASSFPRDYKTGELFF. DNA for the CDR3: TGTGCCAGCAGCTTCCCCCGGGACTATAAAACCGGGGAGCTGTTTTTT.

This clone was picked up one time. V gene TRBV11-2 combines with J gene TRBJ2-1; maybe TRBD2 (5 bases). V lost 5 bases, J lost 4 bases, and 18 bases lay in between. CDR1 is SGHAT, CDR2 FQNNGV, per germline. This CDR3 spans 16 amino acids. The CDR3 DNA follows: TGTGCCAGCAGCAAATCTCTTAGCGCACCTTACAATGAGCAGTTCTTC. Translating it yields CASSKSLSAPYNEQFF.

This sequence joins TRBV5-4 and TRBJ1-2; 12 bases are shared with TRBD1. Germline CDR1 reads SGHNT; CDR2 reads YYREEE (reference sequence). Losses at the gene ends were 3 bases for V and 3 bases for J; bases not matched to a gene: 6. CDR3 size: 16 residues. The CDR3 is CASSYPGTGGHYGYTF. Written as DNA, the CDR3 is TGTGCCAGCAGCTATCCCGGGACAGGGGGCCACTATGGCTACACCTTC.

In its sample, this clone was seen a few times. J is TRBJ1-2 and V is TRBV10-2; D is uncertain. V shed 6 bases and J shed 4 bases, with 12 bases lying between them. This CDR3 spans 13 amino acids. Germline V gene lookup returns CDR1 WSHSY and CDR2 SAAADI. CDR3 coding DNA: TGCGCCAGCAGCCCTGGGCGGACCTATGGCTACACCTTC. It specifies CASSPGRTYGYTF.

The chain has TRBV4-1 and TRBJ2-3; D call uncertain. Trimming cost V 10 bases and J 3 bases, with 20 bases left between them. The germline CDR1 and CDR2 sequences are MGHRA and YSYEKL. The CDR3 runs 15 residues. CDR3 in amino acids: CATKSPWDTTDTQYF. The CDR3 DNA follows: TGCGCCACCAAATCACCTTGGGATACTACAGATACGCAGTATTTT.

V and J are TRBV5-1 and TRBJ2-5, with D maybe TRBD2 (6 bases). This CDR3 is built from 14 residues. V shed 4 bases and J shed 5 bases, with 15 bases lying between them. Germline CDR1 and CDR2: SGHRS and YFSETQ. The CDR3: CASSPLTGGETQYF. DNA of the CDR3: TGCGCCAGCAGCCCCTTGACTGGGGGGGAGACCCAGTACTTC. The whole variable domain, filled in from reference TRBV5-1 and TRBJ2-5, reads KAGVTQTPRYLIKTRGQQVTLSCSPISGHRSVSWYQQTPGQGLQFLFEYFSETQRNKGNFPGRFSGRQFSNSRSEMNVSTLELGDSALYLCASSPLTGGETQYFGPGTRLLVL.

CDR3 nucleotide sequence: TGTGCCAGCAGTACAGGGTTCGGTAGCAATCAGCCCCAGCATTTT. This codes for CASSTGFGSNQPQHF. The chain carries TRBV6-2 or TRBV6-3 and TRBJ1-5; TRBD1 might be the D (6 bases). The length of the CDR3 is 15 residues. Germline V CDR1 and CDR2: MNHEY, SVGEGT. V lost 5 bases to trimming and J lost 0 bases, with 11 bases between them.

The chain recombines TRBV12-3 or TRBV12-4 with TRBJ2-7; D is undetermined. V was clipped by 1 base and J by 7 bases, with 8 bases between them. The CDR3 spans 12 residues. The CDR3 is CASSLENREQYF. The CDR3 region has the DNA TGTGCCAGCAGTTTAGAGAACCGGGAGCAGTACTTC.

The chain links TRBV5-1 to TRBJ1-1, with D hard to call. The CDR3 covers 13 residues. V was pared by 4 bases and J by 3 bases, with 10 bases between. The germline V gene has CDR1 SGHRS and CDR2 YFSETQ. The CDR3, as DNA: TGCGCCAGCAGCCTTGATGGGGACACTGAAGCTTTCTTT. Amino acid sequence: CASSLDGDTEAFF.

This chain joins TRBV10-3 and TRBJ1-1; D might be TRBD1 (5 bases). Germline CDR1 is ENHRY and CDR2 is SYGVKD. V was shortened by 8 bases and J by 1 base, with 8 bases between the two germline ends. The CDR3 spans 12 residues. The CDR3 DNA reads TGTGCCATCCTAAGGGGGAACACTGAAGCTTTCTTT. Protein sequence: CAILRGNTEAFF.

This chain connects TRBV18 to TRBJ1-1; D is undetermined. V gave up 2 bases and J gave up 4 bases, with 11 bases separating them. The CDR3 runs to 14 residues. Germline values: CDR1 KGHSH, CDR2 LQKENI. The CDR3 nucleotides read TGTGCCAGCTCACCAGACCCGAAGGGCACTGAAGCTTTCTTT. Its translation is CASSPDPKGTEAFF.

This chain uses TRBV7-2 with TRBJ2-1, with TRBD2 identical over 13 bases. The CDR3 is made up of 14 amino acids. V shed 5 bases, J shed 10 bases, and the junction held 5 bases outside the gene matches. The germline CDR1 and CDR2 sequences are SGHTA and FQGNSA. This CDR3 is CASSLGTSGNEQFF. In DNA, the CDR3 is TGTGCCAGCAGCCTAGGGACTAGCGGGAACGAGCAGTTCTTC.

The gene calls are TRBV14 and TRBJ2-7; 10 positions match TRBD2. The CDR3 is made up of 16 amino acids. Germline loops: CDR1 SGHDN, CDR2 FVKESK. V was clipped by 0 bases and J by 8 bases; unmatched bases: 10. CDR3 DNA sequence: TGTGCCAGCAGCCAAGATCCCAGCGGGAGGGTTTGGAAGCAGTACTTC. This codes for CASSQDPSGRVWKQYF.